This T cell receptor beta chain stems from a study of blood T cell repertoires in COVID-19. Study details: Spain, Italy and the United States supplied samples that represented acute and convalescent COVID-19. Sample material is recorded as cDNA or gDNA derived from T cells, B-cell-depleted T cells, or PBMCs.

In Seattle, patients joined the study during active infection and were tracked longitudinally. Germline CDR1 and CDR2: MNHEY and SVGEGT. The CDR3 consists of 14 residues. V lost 4 bases and J lost 6; bases outside the gene matches: 9. Per the original methods: The authors estimated nucleated cell counts from reference gene primer amplification. Here immunoSEQ multiplex PCR was the method, and the copy in TCRdb shows in-frame clones only, minus some. From that table come the V and J calls and clone size; the DNA was used to work out D and trimming. The sample lists 200,000 to 250,000 clones, 92% occurring once.

Sequencing was done on a sample of peripheral blood. This TCR came from a man aged 55 to 69 with COVID-19, enrolled during active disease. The gene calls are TRBV6-2 or TRBV6-3 and TRBJ2-7; TRBD1 matches at 7 bases. The CDR3 DNA follows: TGTGCCAGCAGTTTGGGGACAGTCATGGGCGAGCAGTACTTC. The encoded protein is CASSLGTVMGEQYF.